This TCR beta chain was recovered during a study of blood T cell repertoires in COVID-19. Study-wide context: COVID-19 samples from acute and convalescent phases originated in the United States, Italy and Spain. T cells, B-cell-depleted T cells, or PBMCs provided the cDNA or gDNA that served as material.

The CDR3 spans 15 residues. J gave up 4 bases and V 0 bases, and 6 bases lay outside the gene matches. Germline assignment: CDR1 SGHRS and CDR2 YFSETQ. Methods used by the authors: Cell counts per sample came from amplifying reference gene primers. This table comes from immunoSEQ multiplex PCR, and its TCRdb copy is limited to in-frame clones, with some not included. From that table come the V and J calls and clone size; the DNA was used to work out D and trimming. The data show roughly 90,000 clones, around 84% seen once. This chain connects TRBV5-1 to TRBJ2-7; 8 bases align to TRBD1. Sequenced: peripheral blood. The TCR was taken from a man in his forties with acute or convalescent COVID-19. The CDR3 bases are TGCGCCAGCAGCTTGGCCGTCGGACAGGGATACGAGCAGTACTTC. Translating it yields CASSLAVGQGYEQYF.